This TCR beta chain was recovered during a study of regulatory T cells in long-lasting Graves disease. Study overall: The definition of persistent Graves' disease was over 5 years of antithyroid drugs with positive TSH receptor antibodies.

Time point indicated: persistent/refractory GD, antithyroid drugs over 5 years with positive TRAb. RNA from PBMCs was the source of the TCR library. The authors drew about 9 milliliters of peripheral blood into EDTA tubes. Building of the TCR beta libraries involved iRepertoire HTBI primers and Arm-PCR of CDR3 regions. One entry per CDR3 protein, called by TCRdb with MiXCR from the multiplex PCR reads. Of nearly 350,000 distinct CDR3 sequences detected, around a fifth appear once; the ten largest clones hold less than 35%. This clonotype showed up just a few times. Its target is not known. General study results and limits: Persistent patients shared thousands of public clonotypes among themselves. Newly diagnosed patients shared fewer, at approximately 970.

This CDR3 region has 15 residues. J gave up 4 bases and V 0 bases, and 6 bases lay outside the gene matches. The germline V gene has CDR1 SGHRS and CDR2 YFSETQ. This clonotype was sampled from a female donor with Graves disease. The sample consisted of peripheral blood mononuclear cells (PBMCs), taken when the disease was refractory, from a patient treated with antithyroid drugs. The chain recombines TRBV5-1 with TRBJ1-2; 7 bases map to TRBD1. The CDR3 reads CASSLEGATSYGYTF. CDR3 DNA sequence: TGCGCCAGCAGCTTGGAGGGGGCGACAAGCTATGGCTACACCTTC.